This T cell receptor beta chain was obtained from a study of blood T cell repertoires in COVID-19 (dated by TCRdb to 2020 to 2021). At the level of the whole study: The collaborator samples originated in the United States, Italy and Spain and spanned the acute and convalescent phases of COVID-19. The prospective study material was composed of cDNA or gDNA derived from T cells, B-cell-depleted T cells, or PBMCs. The dataset comprised deeply sampled blood TCRbeta repertoires from subjects exposed to, actively infected with, or recovered from COVID-19. A freely available public database, intended as a resource for researchers studying the immune response to SARS-CoV-2, is where the repertoires were released. Samples came from the ongoing ImmuneRACE study (first 160 participants) plus 1,254 subjects from 6 global collaborators. Nearly every sample came with metadata listing a de-identified subject ID, COVID-19 status, age in years and sex. Where HLA class I and class II types were available, the types were taken from metadata supplied by the sample provider, not from assay-based typing. Study-level results and caveats: How much clinical and demographic metadata was included differed by source and by participant, and the metadata was provided uncurated.

One collaborating source in Seattle enrolled patients while the patients were actively infected and followed the patients over time throughout the course of disease. The collaborating institutions used their own protocols to collect whole blood in K2EDTA tubes. For TCRbeta analysis, collaborators shipped samples in one of three forms: frozen whole blood, isolated PBMCs, or DNA extracted from either of those sample types. TCRbeta CDR3 regions were amplified from genomic DNA using the immunoSEQ Assay, a bias-controlled multiplex PCR. The authors' pipeline ran thus. Within the assay, amplification of reference gene primers was used to estimate how many nucleated cells each sample contained. Sequence reads were collapsed and filtered to measure the absolute abundance of every unique TCRbeta CDR3 rearrangement. Productive Simpson clonality was computed per sample as the square root of Simpson's diversity index over productive rearrangements. Here the immuneACCESS table is served through TCRdb, limited to in-frame sequences with V and J called. Missing clones are a known gap in these copies; in checked studies unresolved V genes cover under half, and the rest lacks a known reason. That table furnishes V, J and clone size, whereas the DNA furnished D and trimming. The sample table shows over 150,000 clones, and under 85% are seen once. Together, the top ten hold 7.6% of the sample.

This clone was observed a handful of times. Its recognized antigen is unknown. No per-base quality is available; no much larger clone lies one base away. After removal of 5 bases from V and 6 bases from J, the junction retains 1 base not matched to a gene. The germline V gene supplies CDR1 SQVTM and CDR2 ANQGSEA. The CDR3 has 11 amino acids, counting the end cysteine and phenylalanine. Only the CDR3 DNA is retained, 33 bases long and in frame from the first base. The V gene is TRBV29-1 and the J gene is TRBJ2-1; 7 junctional bases match TRBD1. Sequencing was carried out using peripheral blood. The TCR was taken from a woman aged 65 to 85 with COVID-19, enrolled during active disease. CDR3 protein: CSVHRGNEQFF. The nucleotides are TGCAGCGTTCACAGGGGCAATGAGCAGTTCTTC.